The TCR beta chain under discussion was sequenced for a study of T cells in Graves' hyperthyroidism and ophthalmopathy. Background on the study: Peripheral blood sampling occurred at initial diagnosis, before any treatment.

This clonotype was counted many times. Its matching antigen is unknown. Researchers took RNA transcripts and amplified the TCR beta CDR3 regions from them. The HTBI primer set drove a first-round RT-PCR of the TCR CDR3. TCRdb used MiXCR to reprocess the multiplex PCR reads, holding one entry per CDR3 protein. The sample gives hundreds of thousands of distinct CDR3 sequences, around 24% of which show up once; about 10% is in the top ten. Study results and limitations: In the analysis, a 13 V-J model separated ophthalmopathy from stable hyperthyroidism.

A roughly 9.7 ml volume of fresh peripheral blood provided the PBMCs. The CDR3 consists of 17 residues. Germline CDR1 and CDR2: MNHNS and SASEGT. Trimming took off 10 bases at V and 1 base at J, with 20 bases between the two ends. The chain has TRBV6-1 and TRBJ1-6, with D possibly TRBD1 on 6 matching bases. The TCR was taken from a woman aged 25 to 39 with Graves' ophthalmopathy. The sample comprised blood. The CDR3 loop is CATGASGGRSYNSPLHF. CDR3 sequence (DNA): TGTGCCACCGGAGCGTCGGGGGGCAGGTCCTATAATTCACCCCTCCACTTT.